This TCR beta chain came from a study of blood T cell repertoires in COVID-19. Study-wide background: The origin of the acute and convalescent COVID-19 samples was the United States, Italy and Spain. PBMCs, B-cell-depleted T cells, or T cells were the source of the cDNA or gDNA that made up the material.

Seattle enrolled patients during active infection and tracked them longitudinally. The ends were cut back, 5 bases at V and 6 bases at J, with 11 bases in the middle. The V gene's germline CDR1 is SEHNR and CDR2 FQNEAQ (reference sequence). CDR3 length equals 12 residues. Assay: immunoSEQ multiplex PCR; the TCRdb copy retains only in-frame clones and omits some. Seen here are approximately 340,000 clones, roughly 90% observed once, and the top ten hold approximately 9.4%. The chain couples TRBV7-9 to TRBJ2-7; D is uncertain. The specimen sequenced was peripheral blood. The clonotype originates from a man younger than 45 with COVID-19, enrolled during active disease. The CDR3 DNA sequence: TGTGCCAGCAGCCGTGACCCGGGCGAGCAGTACTTC. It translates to CASSRDPGEQYF.